This T cell receptor beta chain was obtained from a study of Tregs in tolerant kidney transplant recipients. Here immunoSEQ multiplex PCR was the method, and the copy in TCRdb shows in-frame clones only, minus some. The sample has approximately 75,000 clones, 80% to 95% seen once. CD4+CD25+CD127- Tregs, CD4+CD25- non-Tregs, CD4 and CD8 cells were sorted. With 0 bases removed from V and 10 bases from J, the gap between germline ends came to 9 bases. CDR1 is LNHNV and CDR2 is YYDKDF in the germline V gene (reference sequence). The CDR3 is made up of 12 amino acids. The receptor comes from a human donor who received a combined kidney and bone marrow transplant. The chain combines TRBV15 with TRBJ2-5; D ambiguous. Specimen: Tregs from blood, collected before the transplant. The CDR3 spells CATSRDRAIQYF. The CDR3 DNA reads as TGTGCCACCAGCAGAGATCGGGCGATCCAGTACTTC.